This TCR beta chain was profiled in a study of T-cell memory formation after mild COVID-19 (dated by TCRdb to the early 2020s). For the wider study: TCR sequence clusters from the two donors were largely donor specific. Two young, previously healthy adult volunteers, one female and one male, were included in the cohort. In a couple of donors, T-cell clones that expanded and contracted after mild COVID-19 were tracked by sequencing TCRalpha and TCRbeta repertoires over time. Results the study describes overall, beyond this receptor: Contracting CD4+ clones appeared mostly in the CM and EM memory subsets, whereas CD8+ clones were enriched in EMRA. Only a couple of mild cases were covered by the study, and larger cohorts that include severe cases with pre-infection samples were considered necessary. Some responding clones were detected in pre-infection memory, suggesting pre-existing cross-reactive memory T cells joined the SARS-CoV-2 response. SARS-CoV-2 specificity was not confirmed for the second-wave clones peaking on day 37. Clones that contracted from day 15 to 85 showed balanced CD4/CD8 phenotypes, whereas a second wave of clones that expanded from day 15 to 37 leaned towards CD4+.

This clonotype was found a few times. The clone's antigen remains unknown. Base quality data are lacking; no much larger clone is found one base away. Ficoll-Paque density gradient centrifugation was used to isolate PBMCs. V loses 7 bases of germline sequence and J loses 5 bases, and the interval between the two ends is 17 bases. From the cysteine up to the phenylalanine, the CDR3 has a length of 14 residues. The DNA shown is the 42-base CDR3, in frame from base 1. The instrument given in TCRdb is Illumina NovaSeq 6000. cDNA libraries for TCRalpha and TCRbeta were prepared by 5'RACE using constant-segment primers, with sample barcodes and unique molecular identifiers added. Trizol reagent was used to extract RNA from every sample. Libraries were amplified in two PCR steps, with a second sample barcode and Illumina TruSeq adapters added in the second step. Sequencing of libraries was performed on an Illumina NovaSeq with 2 x 150 bp paired-end reads. Per the original workflow: With migec v1.2.7, reads were demultiplexed and then collapsed into UMI-guided consensus sequences. Using mixcr v2.1.11, UMI consensuses were aligned to TRA and TRB V and J templates and then assembled into clonotypes. Clonotypes were classified as expanded or contracted when called significant by both edgeR and NoisET, with noise models trained on biological replicates. For edgeR calls, the thresholds were a false discovery rate-adjusted p below 0.01 and a log2 fold-change of 1. As an exploratory analysis of dynamics, max-normalized trajectories of the 1000 most abundant clonotypes were examined with PCA combined with hierarchical clustering. Separately sequenced CD4+ and CD8+ repertoires were used to assign a CD4 or CD8 phenotype to each responding clone. The public sequencing data were trimmed at Q25 with fastp and processed into clonotypes with MiXCR by TCRdb, which kept only in-frame beta chains. CDR3 protein duplicates are merged, each entry listing the most common genes and DNA. None of the V and J calls come from the authors' own analysis; TCRdb made them. This sample comprises approximately 490,000 distinct CDR3 sequences, about 20% of them detected only once. The ten largest clones add up to roughly an eighth of the sample.

The receptor's source is an adult woman who had mild COVID-19 (a few samples of this study predate the infection). The sample titles of this study are shuffled in the database, so cell type and time point are left out; the donor was told from shared clones. The sample consisted of PBMCs or a T cell subset sorted from them (not recorded which). The rearranged chain carries TRBV12-3 or TRBV12-4 and TRBJ2-5; a tentative D call is TRBD2 (5 bases match). The nucleotide sequence is TGTGCCAGCACCCAACCGGGGAGTAGGGAGACCCAGTACTTC. This encodes CASTQPGSRETQYF.